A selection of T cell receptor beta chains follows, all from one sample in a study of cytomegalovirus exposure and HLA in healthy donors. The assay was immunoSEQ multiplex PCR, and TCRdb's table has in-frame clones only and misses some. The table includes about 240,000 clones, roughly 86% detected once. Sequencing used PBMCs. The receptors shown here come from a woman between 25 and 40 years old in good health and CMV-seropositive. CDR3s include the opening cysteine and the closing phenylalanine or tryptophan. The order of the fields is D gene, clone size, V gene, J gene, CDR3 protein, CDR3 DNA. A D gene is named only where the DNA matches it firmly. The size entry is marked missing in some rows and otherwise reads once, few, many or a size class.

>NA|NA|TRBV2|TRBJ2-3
CASSDGRGWQTQYF
TGTGCCAGCAGTGACGGCAGGGGTTGGCAAACGCAGTATTTT
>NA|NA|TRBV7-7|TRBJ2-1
CASSLSSYNEQFF
TGTGCTAGCAGCTTATCTAGCTACAATGAGCAGTTCTTC
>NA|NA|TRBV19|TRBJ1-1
CASQPGNTEAFF
TGTGCCAGTCAGCCAGGGAACACTGAAGCTTTCTTT
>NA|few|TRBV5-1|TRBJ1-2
CASSVSQGYGYTF
TGCGCCAGCAGCGTTAGCCAGGGTTATGGCTACACCTTC
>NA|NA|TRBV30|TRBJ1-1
CAWSGQANTEAFF
TGTGCCTGGAGTGGACAGGCGAACACTGAAGCTTTCTTT
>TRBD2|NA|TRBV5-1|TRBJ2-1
CASSPVTSGYNEQFF
TGCGCCAGCAGTCCGGTTACTAGCGGCTACAATGAGCAGTTCTTC
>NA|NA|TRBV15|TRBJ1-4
CATSRGSATNEKLFF
TGTGCCACCAGCAGAGGCAGTGCAACTAATGAAAAACTGTTTTTT
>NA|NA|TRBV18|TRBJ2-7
CASSPSRFDTSTYEQYF
TGTGCCAGCTCACCATCGAGATTTGACACTTCGACCTACGAGCAGTACTTC
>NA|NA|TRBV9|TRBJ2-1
CASSVTGLTVDSYNEQFF
TGTGCCAGCAGCGTCACAGGTTTGACAGTTGACTCCTACAATGAGCAGTTCTTC
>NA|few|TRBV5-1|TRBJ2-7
CASSLGGAFYEQYF
TGCGCCAGCAGCTTGGGTGGGGCGTTCTACGAGCAGTACTTC
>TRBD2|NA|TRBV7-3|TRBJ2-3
CASSLIAGGPPDTQYF
TGTGCCAGCAGCTTAATAGCGGGAGGGCCCCCAGATACGCAGTATTTT
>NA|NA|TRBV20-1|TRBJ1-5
CSARDPVPQHF
TGCAGTGCTAGAGATCCCGTCCCCCAGCATTTT
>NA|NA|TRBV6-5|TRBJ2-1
CASTTGVRNEQFF
TGTGCCAGCACCACGGGGGTGAGGAATGAGCAGTTCTTC
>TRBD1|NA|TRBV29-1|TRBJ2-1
CSSGTGVDEQFF
TGCAGTTCCGGGACAGGGGTCGATGAGCAGTTCTTC
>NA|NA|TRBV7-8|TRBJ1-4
CASSPRQAHLATNEKLFF
TGTGCCAGCAGCCCTCGACAGGCCCACCTCGCAACTAATGAAAAACTGTTTTTT
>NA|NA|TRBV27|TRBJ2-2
CASKEGGPGGELFF
TGTGCCAGCAAAGAGGGGGGGCCGGGCGGGGAGCTGTTTTTT
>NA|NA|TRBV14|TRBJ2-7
CASSQGPSGRRHEQYF
TGTGCCAGCAGCCAAGGGCCCAGTGGGAGAAGGCACGAGCAGTACTTC
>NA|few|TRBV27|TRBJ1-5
CASGLRGSNQPQHF
TGTGCCAGCGGGCTCAGGGGCAGCAATCAGCCCCAGCATTTT